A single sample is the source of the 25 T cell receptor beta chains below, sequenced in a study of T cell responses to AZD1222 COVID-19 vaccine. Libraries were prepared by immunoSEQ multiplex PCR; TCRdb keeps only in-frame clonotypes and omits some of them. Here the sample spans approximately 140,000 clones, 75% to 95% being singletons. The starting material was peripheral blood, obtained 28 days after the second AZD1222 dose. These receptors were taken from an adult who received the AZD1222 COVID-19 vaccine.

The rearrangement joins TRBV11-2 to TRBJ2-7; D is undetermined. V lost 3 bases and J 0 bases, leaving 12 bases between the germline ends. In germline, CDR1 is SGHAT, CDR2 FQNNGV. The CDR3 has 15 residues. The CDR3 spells CASSLSGPDSYEQYF. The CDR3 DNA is TGTGCCAGCAGCTTGTCCGGGCCAGACTCCTACGAGCAGTACTTC.

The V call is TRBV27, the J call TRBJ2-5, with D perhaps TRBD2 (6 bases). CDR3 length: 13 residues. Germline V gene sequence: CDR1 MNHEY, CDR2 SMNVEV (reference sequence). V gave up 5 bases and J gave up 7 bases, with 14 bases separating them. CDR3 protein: CASSRSGSGTQYF. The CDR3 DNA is TGTGCCAGCAGTCGAAGCGGGTCGGGGACCCAGTACTTC.

The CDR3 loop is CASSELIREGPYNEQFF. The CDR3, as DNA: TGTGCCAGCAGTGAGCTCATTCGGGAGGGACCCTACAATGAGCAGTTCTTC. V usage is TRBV2 and J usage is TRBJ2-1, with 8 bases matching TRBD2. J gave up 2 bases and V 3 bases, and 9 bases lay outside the gene matches. This CDR3 region has 17 residues. The germline V gene encodes CDR1 SNHLY and CDR2 FYNNEI.

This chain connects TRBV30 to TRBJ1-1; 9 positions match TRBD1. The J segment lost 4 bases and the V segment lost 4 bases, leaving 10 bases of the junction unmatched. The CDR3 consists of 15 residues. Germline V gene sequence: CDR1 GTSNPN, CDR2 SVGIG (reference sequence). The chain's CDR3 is CAWNTGTGLSTEAFF. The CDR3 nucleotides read TGTGCCTGGAATACCGGGACAGGGTTGAGCACTGAAGCTTTCTTT.

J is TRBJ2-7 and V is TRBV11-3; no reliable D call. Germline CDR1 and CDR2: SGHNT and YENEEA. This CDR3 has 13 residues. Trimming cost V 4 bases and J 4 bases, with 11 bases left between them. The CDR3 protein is CASSYNPGYEQYF. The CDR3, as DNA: TGTGCCAGCAGCTACAACCCGGGTTACGAGCAGTACTTC.

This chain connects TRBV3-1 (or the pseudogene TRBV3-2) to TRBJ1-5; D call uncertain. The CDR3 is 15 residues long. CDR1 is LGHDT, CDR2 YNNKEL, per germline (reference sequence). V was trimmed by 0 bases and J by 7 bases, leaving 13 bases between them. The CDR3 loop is CASSQDLVVGQPQHF. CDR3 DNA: TGTGCCAGCAGCCAAGATCTGGTCGTGGGACAGCCCCAGCATTTT.

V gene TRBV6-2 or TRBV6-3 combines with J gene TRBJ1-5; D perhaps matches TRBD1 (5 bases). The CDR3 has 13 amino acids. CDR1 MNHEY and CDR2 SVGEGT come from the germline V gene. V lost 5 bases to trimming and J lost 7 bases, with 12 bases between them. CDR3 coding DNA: TGTGCCAGCAGTGCCGGAGGGGCCCAGCCCCAGCATTTT. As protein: CASSAGGAQPQHF.

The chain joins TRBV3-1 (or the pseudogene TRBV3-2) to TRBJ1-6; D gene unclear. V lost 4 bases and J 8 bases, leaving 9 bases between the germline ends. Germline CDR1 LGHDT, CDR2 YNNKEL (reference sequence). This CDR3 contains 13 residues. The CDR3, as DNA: TGTGCCAGCAGCCCTATTTGGGATTCACCCCTCCACTTT. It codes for CASSPIWDSPLHF.

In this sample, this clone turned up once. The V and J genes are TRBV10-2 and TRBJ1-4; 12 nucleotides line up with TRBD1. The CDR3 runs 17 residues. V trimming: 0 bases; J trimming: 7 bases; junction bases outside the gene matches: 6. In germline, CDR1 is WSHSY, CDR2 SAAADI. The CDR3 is CASSESGQGARGEKLFF. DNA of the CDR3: TGCGCCAGCAGTGAGTCGGGACAGGGGGCGCGGGGTGAAAAACTGTTTTTT.

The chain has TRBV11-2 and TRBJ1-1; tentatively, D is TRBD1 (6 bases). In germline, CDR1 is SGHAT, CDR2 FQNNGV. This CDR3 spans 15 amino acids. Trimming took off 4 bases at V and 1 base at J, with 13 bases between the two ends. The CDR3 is CASSSGTMENTEAFF. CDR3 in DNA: TGTGCCAGCAGCTCCGGGACAATGGAGAACACTGAAGCTTTCTTT.

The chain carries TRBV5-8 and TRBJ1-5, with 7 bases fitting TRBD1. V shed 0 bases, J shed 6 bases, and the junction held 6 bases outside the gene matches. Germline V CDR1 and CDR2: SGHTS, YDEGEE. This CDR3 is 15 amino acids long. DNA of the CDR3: TGTGCCAGCAGCTTGGTTGACAGGGCCGGTCAGCCCCAGCATTTT. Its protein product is CASSLVDRAGQPQHF.

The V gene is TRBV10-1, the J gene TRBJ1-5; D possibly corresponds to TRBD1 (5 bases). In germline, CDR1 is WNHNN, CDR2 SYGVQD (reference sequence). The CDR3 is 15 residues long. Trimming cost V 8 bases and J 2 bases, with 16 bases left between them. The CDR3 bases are TGCGCCAGCTATAATCAGGGTGCGCGCAATCAGCCCCAGCATTTT. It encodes CASYNQGARNQPQHF.

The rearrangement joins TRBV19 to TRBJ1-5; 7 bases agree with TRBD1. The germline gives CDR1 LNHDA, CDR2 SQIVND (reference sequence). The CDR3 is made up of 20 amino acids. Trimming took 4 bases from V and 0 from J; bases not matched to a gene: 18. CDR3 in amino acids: CASSTTLSRQGGYSNQPQHF. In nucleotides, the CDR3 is TGTGCCAGTAGTACCACTCTTTCAAGACAGGGCGGCTATAGCAATCAGCCCCAGCATTTT.

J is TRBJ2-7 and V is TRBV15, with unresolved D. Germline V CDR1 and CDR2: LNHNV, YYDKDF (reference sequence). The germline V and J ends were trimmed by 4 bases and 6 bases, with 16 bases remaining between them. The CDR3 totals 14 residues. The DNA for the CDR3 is TGTGCCACCAGCACCTGGGAATATCTGGGCGAGCAGTACTTC. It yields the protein CATSTWEYLGEQYF.

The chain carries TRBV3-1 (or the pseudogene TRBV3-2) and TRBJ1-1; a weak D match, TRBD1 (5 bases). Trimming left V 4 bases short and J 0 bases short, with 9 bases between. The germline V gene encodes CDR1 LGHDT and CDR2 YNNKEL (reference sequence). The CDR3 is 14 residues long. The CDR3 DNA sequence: TGTGCCAGCAGCCCCGGGACGCTGAACACTGAAGCTTTCTTT. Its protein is CASSPGTLNTEAFF.

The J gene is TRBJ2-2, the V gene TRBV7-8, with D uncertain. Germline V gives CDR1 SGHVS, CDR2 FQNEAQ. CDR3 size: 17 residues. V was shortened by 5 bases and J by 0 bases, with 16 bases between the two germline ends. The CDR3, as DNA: TGTGCCAGCAGCCCCTCCGTTAGATCAGCGAACACCGGGGAGCTGTTTTTT. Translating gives CASSPSVRSANTGELFF.

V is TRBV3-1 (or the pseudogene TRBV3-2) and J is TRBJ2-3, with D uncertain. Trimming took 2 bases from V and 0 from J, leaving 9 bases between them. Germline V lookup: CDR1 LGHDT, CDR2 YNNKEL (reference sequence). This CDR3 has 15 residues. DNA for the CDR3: TGTGCCAGCAGCCAACCAGCGTTGAGCACAGATACGCAGTATTTT. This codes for CASSQPALSTDTQYF.

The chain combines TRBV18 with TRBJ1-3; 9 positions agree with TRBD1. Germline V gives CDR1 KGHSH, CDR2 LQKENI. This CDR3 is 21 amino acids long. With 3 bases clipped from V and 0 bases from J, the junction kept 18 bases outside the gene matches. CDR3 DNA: TGTGCCAGCTCACCGATTCAGGGGGACAGGGCCGTACCTATCTCTGGAAACACCATATATTTT. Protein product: CASSPIQGDRAVPISGNTIYF.

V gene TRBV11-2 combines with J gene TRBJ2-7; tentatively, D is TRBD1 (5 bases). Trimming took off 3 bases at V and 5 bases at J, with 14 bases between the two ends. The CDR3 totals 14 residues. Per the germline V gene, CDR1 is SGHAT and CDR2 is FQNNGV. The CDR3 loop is CASSFIDSRDEQYF. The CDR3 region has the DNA TGTGCCAGCAGCTTCATAGACAGCAGGGACGAGCAGTACTTC.

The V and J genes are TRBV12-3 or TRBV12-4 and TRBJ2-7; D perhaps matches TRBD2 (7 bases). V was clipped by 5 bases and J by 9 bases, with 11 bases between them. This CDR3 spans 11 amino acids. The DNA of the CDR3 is TGTGCCAGCAGTCTAAGGGGGGGGCAGTACTTC. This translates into CASSLRGGQYF.

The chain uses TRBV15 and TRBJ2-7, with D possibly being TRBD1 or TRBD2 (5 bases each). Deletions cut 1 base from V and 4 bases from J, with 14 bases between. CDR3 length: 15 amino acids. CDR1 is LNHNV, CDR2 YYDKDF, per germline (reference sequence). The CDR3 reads CATSRGPGWEYEQYF. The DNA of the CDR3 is TGTGCCACCAGCAGAGGTCCAGGGTGGGAGTACGAGCAGTACTTC.

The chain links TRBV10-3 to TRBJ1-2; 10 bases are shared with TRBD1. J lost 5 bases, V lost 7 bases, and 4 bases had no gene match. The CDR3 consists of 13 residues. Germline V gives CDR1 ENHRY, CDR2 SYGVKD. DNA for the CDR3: TGTGCCATCACTGGACAGGGGGGTTATGGCTACACCTTC. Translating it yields CAITGQGGYGYTF.

The CDR3 DNA follows: TGTGCCAGCAGTGGGAGGTCGGGGCAGGAGACCCAGTACTTC. This gives the protein CASSGRSGQETQYF. V usage is TRBV27 and J usage is TRBJ2-5; perhaps TRBD2 as D (6 bases). CDR1 MNHEY and CDR2 SMNVEV come from the germline V gene (reference sequence). CDR3 length: 14 residues. V lost 5 bases and J 5 bases, leaving 15 bases between the germline ends.

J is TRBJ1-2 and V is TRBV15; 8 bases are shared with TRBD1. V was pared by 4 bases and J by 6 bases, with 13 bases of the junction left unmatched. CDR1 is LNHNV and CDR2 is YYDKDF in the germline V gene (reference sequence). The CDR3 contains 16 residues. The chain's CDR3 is CATSNRGGTGFNGYTF. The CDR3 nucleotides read TGTGCCACCAGCAATAGAGGAGGGACAGGCTTTAATGGCTACACCTTC.

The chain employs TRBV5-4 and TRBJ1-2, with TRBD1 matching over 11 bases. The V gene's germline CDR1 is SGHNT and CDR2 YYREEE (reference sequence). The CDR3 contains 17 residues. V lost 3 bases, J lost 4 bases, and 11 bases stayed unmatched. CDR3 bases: TGTGCCAGCAGCTCCATCCATGGACAGGGGGCTGCCTATGGCTACACCTTC. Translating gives CASSSIHGQGAAYGYTF.